This T cell receptor (beta chain) was recovered during a study of CD8+ T cells in alopecia areata. Overall study results and limits: Tofacitinib significantly lowered scalp clonality and expanded CD8+ clones among the top 100.

Following RNA extraction, reverse transcription yielded cDNA that acted as the sequencing template. Clones were sequenced by immunoSEQ multiplex PCR, and TCRdb holds only the in-frame ones, with some missing. The repertoire holds approximately 180,000 clones, with approximately 59% as singletons. This clone came up once. Its target is not known. Treatment denoted: oral pan-JAK inhibitor, 5-10 mg twice daily. V was shortened by 0 bases and J by 7 bases, with 16 bases between the two germline ends. The germline gives CDR1 GTSNPN, CDR2 SVGIG (reference sequence). CDR3 size: 16 residues. The chain uses TRBV30 and TRBJ1-6, with D perhaps matching TRBD1 (5 bases). This sequence was found in a human donor with alopecia areata. The sample in question was CD4+ T cells sorted from blood, obtained at approximately week 56, from a patient treated with tofacitinib. CDR3 sequence reads: CAWSVQLGRVNSPLHF. The CDR3 nucleotides read TGTGCCTGGAGTGTACAGCTGGGCAGGGTGAATTCACCCCTCCACTTT.